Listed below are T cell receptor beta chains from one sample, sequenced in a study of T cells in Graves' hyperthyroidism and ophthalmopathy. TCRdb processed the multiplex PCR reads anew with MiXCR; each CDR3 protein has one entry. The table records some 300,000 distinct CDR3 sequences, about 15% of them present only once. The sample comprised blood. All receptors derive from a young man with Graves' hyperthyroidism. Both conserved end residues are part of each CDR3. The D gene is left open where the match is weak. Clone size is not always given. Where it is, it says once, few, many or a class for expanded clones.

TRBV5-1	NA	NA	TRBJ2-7	CASSPDGGPYEQYF	TGCGCCAGCAGCCCCGACGGGGGACCCTACGAGCAGTACTTC
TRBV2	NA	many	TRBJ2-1	CASSEGRDNYNEQFF	TGTGCCAGCAGTGAGGGGCGGGATAACTACAATGAGCAGTTCTTC
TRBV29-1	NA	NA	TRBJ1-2	CSVEELGVYDVGYTF	TGCAGCGTTGAAGAGCTCGGGGTGTACGACGTTGGCTACACCTTC
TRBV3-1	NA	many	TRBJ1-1	CAAGNTEAFF	TGTGCCGCGGGGAACACTGAAGCTTTCTTT
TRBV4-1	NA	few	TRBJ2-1	CASSQVRLVVYNEQFF	TGCGCCAGCAGCCAAGTACGATTGGTGGTCTACAATGAGCAGTTCTTC
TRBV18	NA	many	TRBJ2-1	CASSPEGYNEQFF	TGTGCCAGCTCCCCGGAGGGTTACAATGAGCAGTTCTTC
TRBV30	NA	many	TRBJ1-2	CAWSAQVGYTF	TGTGCCTGGAGTGCGCAGGTTGGCTACACCTTC
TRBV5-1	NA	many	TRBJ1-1	CASSFWGEPGTEAFF	TGCGCCAGCAGCTTTTGGGGGGAACCGGGCACTGAAGCTTTCTTT
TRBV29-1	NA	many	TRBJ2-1	CSVGRDLYNEQFF	TGCAGCGTTGGGAGGGATCTATACAATGAGCAGTTCTTC
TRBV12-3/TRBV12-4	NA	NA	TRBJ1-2	CASSLSRAYGYTF	TGTGCCAGCAGTTTAAGCAGGGCCTATGGCTACACCTTC
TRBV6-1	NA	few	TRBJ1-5	CASLGVGSNQPQHF	TGTGCCAGTCTCGGGGTTGGCAGCAATCAGCCCCAGCATTTT
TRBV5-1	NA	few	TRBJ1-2	CASRLGQGYGYTF	TGCGCCAGTAGGTTGGGGCAAGGCTATGGCTACACCTTC
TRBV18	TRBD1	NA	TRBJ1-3	CASGTGTGSSGNTIYF	TGTGCCAGCGGGACCGGGACAGGGAGCTCTGGAAACACCATATATTTT
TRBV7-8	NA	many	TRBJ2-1	CASSLNTEEQFF	TGTGCCAGCAGCTTAAACACCGAGGAGCAGTTCTTC
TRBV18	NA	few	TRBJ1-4	CASSPVGVGWDSNEKLFF	TGTGCCAGCTCACCAGTAGGGGTCGGTTGGGACTCCAATGAAAAACTGTTTTTT
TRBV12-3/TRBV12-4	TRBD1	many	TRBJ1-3	CASSSTGGSGNTIYF	TGTGCCAGCAGTTCGACAGGGGGATCTGGAAACACCATATATTTT
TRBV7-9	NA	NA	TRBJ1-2	CASSAPTYGYTF	TGTGCCAGCAGCGCTCCTACCTATGGCTACACCTTC
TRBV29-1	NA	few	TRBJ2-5	CSVRPQETQYF	TGCAGCGTTCGGCCCCAAGAGACCCAGTACTTC
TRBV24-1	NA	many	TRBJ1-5	CATSDSRGVQPQHF	TGTGCCACCAGTGATTCACGTGGGGTTCAGCCCCAGCATTTT
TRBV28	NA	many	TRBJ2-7	CASGLGYEQYF	TGTGCCAGCGGCTTGGGATACGAGCAGTACTTC
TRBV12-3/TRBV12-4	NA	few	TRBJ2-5	CASSFTDQETQYF	TGTGCCAGCAGTTTTACGGATCAAGAGACCCAGTACTTC
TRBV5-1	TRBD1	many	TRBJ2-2	CASSLEGATGELFF	TGCGCCAGCAGCTTGGAGGGGGCAACCGGGGAGCTGTTTTTT
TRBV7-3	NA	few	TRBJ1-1	CASSLNTGENTEAFF	TGTGCCAGCAGCTTGAACACGGGAGAGAACACTGAAGCTTTCTTT
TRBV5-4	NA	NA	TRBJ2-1	CASSSGYGNNEQFF	TGTGCCAGCAGCTCAGGGTATGGCAACAATGAGCAGTTCTTC
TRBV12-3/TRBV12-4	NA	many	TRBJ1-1	CASTFLGGQNTEAFF	TGTGCCAGCACCTTCTTAGGGGGGCAGAACACTGAAGCTTTCTTT
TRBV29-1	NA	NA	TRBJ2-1	CSVEDGSGQFF	TGCAGCGTTGAAGATGGCTCGGGGCAGTTCTTC
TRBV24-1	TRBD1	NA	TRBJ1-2	CATSPGGNNGYTF	TGTGCCACCAGTCCAGGGGGCAACAATGGCTACACCTTC
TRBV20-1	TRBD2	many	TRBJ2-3	CSARDNPLAGGTDTQYF	TGCAGTGCTAGAGATAACCCCCTAGCGGGAGGAACAGATACGCAGTATTTT
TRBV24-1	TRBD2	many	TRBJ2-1	CATSDRRGGLAGGSLEQFF	TGTGCCACCAGTGACAGAAGAGGGGGACTAGCGGGAGGGTCGTTGGAGCAGTTCTTC
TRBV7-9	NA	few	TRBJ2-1	CASNHLASGEQFF	TGTGCCAGCAACCATCTAGCGAGTGGTGAGCAGTTCTTC
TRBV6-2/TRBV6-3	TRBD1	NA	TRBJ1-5	CASRITGGNQPQHF	TGTGCCAGCAGGATCACAGGGGGCAATCAGCCCCAGCATTTT
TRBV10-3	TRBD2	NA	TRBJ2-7	CACGTSGGEQYF	TGTGCCTGCGGGACTAGCGGAGGGGAGCAGTACTTC
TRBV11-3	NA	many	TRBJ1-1	CASSLDGQGTEAFF	TGTGCCAGCAGCTTAGATGGGCAGGGAACTGAAGCTTTCTTT
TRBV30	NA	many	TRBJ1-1	CAWSVRGGTEAFF	TGTGCCTGGAGTGTGAGAGGAGGCACTGAAGCTTTCTTT
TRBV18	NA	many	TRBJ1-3	CAIPSGNTIYF	TGTGCCATCCCATCTGGAAACACCATATATTTT
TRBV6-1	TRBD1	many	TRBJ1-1	CASSEKGRGRAEAFF	TGTGCCAGCAGTGAAAAAGGCAGGGGGAGAGCCGAAGCTTTCTTT
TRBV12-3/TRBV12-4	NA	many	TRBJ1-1	CASSFGRNTEAFF	TGTGCCAGCAGTTTTGGCAGGAACACTGAAGCTTTCTTT
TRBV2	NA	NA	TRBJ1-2	CASSEARQVGLGYTF	TGTGCCAGCAGTGAAGCTCGGCAGGTCGGCCTTGGCTACACCTTC
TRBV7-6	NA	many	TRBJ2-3	CASSPHPGLITDTQYF	TGTGCCAGCAGCCCCCATCCGGGACTCATCACAGATACGCAGTATTTT
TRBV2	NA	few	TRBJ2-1	CASSEAVGVGEQFF	TGTGCCAGCAGTGAAGCTGTCGGGGTGGGTGAGCAGTTCTTC
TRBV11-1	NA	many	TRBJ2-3	CASSFHELVDTQYF	TGTGCCAGCAGCTTCCATGAATTAGTTGATACGCAGTATTTT
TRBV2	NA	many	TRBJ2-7	CASCIGAESYEQYF	TGTGCCAGCTGCATTGGGGCGGAATCCTACGAGCAGTACTTC
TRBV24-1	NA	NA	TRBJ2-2	CATSDLTRNTGELFF	TGTGCCACCAGTGATTTGACACGGAACACCGGGGAGCTGTTTTTT
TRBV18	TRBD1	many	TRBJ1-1	CASSPTGTGVEAFF	TGTGCCAGCTCACCTACCGGGACAGGGGTGGAAGCTTTCTTT
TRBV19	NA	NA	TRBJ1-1	CASSPGRLNTEAFF	TGTGCCAGTAGCCCGGGACGGCTGAACACTGAAGCTTTCTTT
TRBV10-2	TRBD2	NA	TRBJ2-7	CASAGRTSIYEQYF	TGCGCCAGCGCGGGGAGGACTAGCATCTACGAGCAGTACTTC